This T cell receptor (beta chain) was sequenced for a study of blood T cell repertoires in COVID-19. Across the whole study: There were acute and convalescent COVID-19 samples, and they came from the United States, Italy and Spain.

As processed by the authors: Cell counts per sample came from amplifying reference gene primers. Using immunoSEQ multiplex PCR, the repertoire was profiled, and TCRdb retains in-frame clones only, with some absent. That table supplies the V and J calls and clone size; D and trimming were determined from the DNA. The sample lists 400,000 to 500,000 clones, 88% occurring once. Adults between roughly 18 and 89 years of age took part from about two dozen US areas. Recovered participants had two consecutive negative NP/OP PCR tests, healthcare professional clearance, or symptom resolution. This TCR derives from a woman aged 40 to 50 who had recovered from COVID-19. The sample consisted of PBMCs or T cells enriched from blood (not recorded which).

CDR3 in amino acids: CASSLSSGELFF. In nucleotides, the CDR3 is TGTGCCAGCAGTTTATCTTCCGGGGAGCTGTTTTTT. The rearrangement uses TRBV12-3 or TRBV12-4 and TRBJ2-2; the D is unclear. The V and J ends lost 2 bases and 6 bases respectively, with 4 bases between them. The CDR3 is 12 amino acids.